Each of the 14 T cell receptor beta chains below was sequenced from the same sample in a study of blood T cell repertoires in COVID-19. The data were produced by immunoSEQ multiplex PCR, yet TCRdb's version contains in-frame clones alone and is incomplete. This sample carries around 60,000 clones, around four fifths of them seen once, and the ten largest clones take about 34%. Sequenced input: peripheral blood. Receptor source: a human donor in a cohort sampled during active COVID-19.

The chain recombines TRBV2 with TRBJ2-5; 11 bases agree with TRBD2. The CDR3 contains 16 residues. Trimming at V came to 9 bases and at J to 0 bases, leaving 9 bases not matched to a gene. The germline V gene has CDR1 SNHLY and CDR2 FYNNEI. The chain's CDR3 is CASTSGSYPNQETQYF. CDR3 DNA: TGTGCCAGTACTAGCGGGAGCTACCCTAACCAAGAGACCCAGTACTTC.

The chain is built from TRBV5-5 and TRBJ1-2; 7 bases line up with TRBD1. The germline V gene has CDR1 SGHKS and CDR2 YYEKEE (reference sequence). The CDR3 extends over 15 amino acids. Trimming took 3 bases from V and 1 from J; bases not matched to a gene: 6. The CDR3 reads CASSWPTGLNYGYTF. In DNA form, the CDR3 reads TGTGCCAGCAGCTGGCCGACAGGGCTTAACTATGGCTACACCTTC.

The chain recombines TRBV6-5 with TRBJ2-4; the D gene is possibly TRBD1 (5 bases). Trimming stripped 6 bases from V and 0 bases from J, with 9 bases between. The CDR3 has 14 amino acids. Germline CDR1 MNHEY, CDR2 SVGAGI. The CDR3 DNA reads TGTGCCAGCAGAGACAGCCTAGCCAAAAACATTCAGTACTTC. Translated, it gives CASRDSLAKNIQYF.

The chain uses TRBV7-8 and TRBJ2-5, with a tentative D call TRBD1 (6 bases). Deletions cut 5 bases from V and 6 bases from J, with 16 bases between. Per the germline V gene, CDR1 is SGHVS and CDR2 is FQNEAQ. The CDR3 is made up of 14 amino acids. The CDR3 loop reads CASSTRQDTKTQYF. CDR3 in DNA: TGTGCCAGCAGCACAAGACAGGATACGAAGACCCAGTACTTC. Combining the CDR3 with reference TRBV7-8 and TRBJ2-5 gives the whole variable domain GAGVSQSPRYKVAKRGQDVALRCDPISGHVSLFWYQQALGQGPEFLTYFQNEAQLDKSGLPSDRFFAERPEGSVSTLKIQRTQQEDSAVYLCASSTRQDTKTQYFGPGTRLLVL.

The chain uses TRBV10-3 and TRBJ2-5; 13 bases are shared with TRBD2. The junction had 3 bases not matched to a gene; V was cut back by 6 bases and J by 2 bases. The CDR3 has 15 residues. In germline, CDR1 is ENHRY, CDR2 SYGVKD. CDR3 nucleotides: TGTGCCATCAGGGGACTAGCGGGGAGTCAAGAGACCCAGTACTTC. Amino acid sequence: CAIRGLAGSQETQYF.

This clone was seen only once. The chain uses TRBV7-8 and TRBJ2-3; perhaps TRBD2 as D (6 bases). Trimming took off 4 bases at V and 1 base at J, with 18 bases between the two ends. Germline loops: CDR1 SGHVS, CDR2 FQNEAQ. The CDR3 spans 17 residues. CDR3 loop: CASSYPRDSLGTDTQYF. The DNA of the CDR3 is TGTGCCAGCAGCTACCCCCGGGACTCGTTAGGCACAGATACGCAGTATTTT.

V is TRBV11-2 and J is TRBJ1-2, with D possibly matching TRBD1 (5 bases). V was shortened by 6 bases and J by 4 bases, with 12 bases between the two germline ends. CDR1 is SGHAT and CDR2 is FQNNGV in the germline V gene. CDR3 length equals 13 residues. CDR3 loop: CASSVGQPYGYTF. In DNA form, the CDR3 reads TGTGCCAGCAGTGTGGGGCAGCCCTATGGCTACACCTTC.

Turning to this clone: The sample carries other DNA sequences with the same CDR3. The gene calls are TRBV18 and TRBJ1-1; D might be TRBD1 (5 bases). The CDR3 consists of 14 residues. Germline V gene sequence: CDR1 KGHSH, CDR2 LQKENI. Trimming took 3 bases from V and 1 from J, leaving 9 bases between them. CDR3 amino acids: CASSPGQGNTEAFF. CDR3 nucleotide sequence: TGTGCCAGCTCACCGGGGCAGGGGAACACTGAAGCTTTCTTT.

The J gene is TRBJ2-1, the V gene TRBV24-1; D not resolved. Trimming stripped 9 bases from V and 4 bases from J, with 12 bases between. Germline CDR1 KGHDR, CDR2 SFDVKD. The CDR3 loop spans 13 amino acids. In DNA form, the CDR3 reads TGTGCCACCTCGGCAGGCCTATACAATGAGCAGTTCTTC. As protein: CATSAGLYNEQFF.

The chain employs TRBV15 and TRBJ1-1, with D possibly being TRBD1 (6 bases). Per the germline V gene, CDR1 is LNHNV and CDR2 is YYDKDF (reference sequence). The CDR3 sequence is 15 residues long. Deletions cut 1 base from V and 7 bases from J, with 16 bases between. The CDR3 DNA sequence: TGTGCCACCAGCAGAGCAGCGACAGGATCCAGTGAAGCTTTCTTT. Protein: CATSRAATGSSEAFF.

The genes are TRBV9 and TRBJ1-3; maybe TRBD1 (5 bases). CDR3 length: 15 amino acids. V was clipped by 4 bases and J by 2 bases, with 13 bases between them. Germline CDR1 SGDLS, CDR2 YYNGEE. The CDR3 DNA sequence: TGTGCCAGCAGCCCCGGGAGGGGAGCTGGAAACACCATATATTTT. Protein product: CASSPGRGAGNTIYF.

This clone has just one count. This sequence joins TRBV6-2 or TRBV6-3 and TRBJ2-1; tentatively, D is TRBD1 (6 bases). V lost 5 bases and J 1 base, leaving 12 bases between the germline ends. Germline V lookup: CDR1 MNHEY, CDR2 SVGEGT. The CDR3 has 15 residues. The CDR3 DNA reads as TGTGCCAGCAGTCTGGACAGCCCTTCCTACAATGAGCAGTTCTTC. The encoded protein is CASSLDSPSYNEQFF.

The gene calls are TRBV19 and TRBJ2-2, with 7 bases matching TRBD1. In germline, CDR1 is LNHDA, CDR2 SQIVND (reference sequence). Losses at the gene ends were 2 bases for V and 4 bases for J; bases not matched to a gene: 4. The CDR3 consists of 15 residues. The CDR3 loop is CASSIRGGLTGELFF. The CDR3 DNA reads TGTGCCAGTAGTATAAGAGGGGGCCTCACCGGGGAGCTGTTTTTT.

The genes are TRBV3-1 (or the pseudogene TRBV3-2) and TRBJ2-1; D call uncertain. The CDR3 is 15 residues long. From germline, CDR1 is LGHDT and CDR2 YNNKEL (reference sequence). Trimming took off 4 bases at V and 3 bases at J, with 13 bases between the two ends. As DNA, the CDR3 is TGTGCCAGCAGCCCGAGCTTCTCGAGCTACAATGAGCAGTTCTTC. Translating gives CASSPSFSSYNEQFF.